This TCR beta chain derives from a study of T cell responses to AZD1222 COVID-19 vaccine. The repertoire was sequenced with immunoSEQ multiplex PCR; TCRdb's copy has only in-frame clones and lacks some. The data hold roughly 140,000 clones, with about 88% observed a single time. Per the germline V gene, CDR1 is MNHNY and CDR2 is SVGAGI (reference sequence). The CDR3 spans 14 residues. V lost 6 bases, J lost 4 bases, and 16 bases lay in between. The chain links TRBV6-6 to TRBJ2-7; D is perhaps TRBD1 or TRBD2 (7 bases each). The input for sequencing was peripheral blood, taken after recovery from COVID-19. The source of this sequence is an adult who had recovered from COVID-19. The CDR3 nucleotides read TGTGCCAGCAGCCAAGCGGGGACAGTATACGAGCAGTACTTC. Translated: CASSQAGTVYEQYF.